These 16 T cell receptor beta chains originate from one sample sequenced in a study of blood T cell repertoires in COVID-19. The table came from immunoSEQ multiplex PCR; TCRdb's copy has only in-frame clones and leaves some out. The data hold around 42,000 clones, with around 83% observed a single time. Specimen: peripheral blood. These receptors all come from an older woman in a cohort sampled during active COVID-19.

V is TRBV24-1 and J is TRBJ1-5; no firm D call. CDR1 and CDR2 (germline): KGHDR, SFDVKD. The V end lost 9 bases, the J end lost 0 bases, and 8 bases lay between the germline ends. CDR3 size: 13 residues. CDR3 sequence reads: CATSSLSNQPQHF. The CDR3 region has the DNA TGTGCCACCTCGAGCCTTAGCAATCAGCCCCAGCATTTT.

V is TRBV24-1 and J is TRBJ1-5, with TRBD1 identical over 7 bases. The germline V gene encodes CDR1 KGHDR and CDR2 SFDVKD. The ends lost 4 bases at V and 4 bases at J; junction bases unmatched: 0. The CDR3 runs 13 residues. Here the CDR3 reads CATSEQGNQPQHF. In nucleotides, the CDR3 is TGTGCCACCAGTGAACAGGGGAATCAGCCCCAGCATTTT.

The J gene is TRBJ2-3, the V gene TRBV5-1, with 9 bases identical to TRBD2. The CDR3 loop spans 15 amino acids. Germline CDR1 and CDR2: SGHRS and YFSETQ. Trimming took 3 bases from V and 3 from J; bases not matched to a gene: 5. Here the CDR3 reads CASSYSRGGTDTQYF. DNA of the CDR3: TGCGCCAGCAGCTATTCGCGGGGGGGTACAGATACGCAGTATTTT.

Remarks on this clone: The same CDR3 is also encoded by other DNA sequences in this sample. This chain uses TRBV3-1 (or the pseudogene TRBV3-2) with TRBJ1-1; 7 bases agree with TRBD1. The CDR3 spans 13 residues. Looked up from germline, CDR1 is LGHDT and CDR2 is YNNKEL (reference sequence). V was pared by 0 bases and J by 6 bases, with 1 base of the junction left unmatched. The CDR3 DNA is TGTGCCAGCAGCCAAGATGACAGGGCTGAAGCTTTCTTT. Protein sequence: CASSQDDRAEAFF.

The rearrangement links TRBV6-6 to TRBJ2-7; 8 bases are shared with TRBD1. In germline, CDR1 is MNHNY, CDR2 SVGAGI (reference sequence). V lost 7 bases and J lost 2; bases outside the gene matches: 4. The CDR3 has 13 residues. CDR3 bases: TGTGCCAGCACCAAGGGACAGGCCTACGAGCAGTACTTC. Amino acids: CASTKGQAYEQYF.

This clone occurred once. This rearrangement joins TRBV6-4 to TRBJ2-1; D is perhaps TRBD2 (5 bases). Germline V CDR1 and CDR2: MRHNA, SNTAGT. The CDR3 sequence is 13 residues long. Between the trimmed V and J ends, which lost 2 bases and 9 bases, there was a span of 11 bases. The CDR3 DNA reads TGTGCCAGCAGTGACGGCCCAGCGGCTGAGCAGTTCTTC. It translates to CASSDGPAAEQFF.

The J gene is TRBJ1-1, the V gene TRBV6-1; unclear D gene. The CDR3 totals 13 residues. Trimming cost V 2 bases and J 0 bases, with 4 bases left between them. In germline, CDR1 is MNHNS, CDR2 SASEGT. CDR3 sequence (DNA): TGTGCCAGCAGTGAATCGTTGAACACTGAAGCTTTCTTT. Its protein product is CASSESLNTEAFF.

CDR3 sequence reads: CASSPWDSGSGETQYF. CDR3 sequence (DNA): TGCGCCAGCAGCCCCTGGGATAGCGGGAGCGGTGAGACCCAGTACTTC. The chain is built from TRBV5-1 and TRBJ2-5; TRBD2 matches 9 bases. Germline-derived CDR1 and CDR2 are SGHRS and YFSETQ. The V and J ends lost 4 bases and 5 bases, in that order; junction bases with no gene match: 12. CDR3 size: 16 residues.

CDR3 in amino acids: CASRWTSGYNEQFF. In nucleotides, the CDR3 is TGTGCCAGCAGGTGGACTAGCGGTTACAATGAGCAGTTCTTC. The chain links TRBV11-2 to TRBJ2-1; TRBD2 matches 10 bases. From germline, CDR1 is SGHAT and CDR2 FQNNGV. V was pared by 6 bases and J by 4 bases, with 3 bases of the junction left unmatched. This CDR3 region has 14 residues.

The CDR3 bases are TGCGCCAGCAGCCCCCAAACTTACAATGAGCAGTTCTTC. Translation gives CASSPQTYNEQFF. The rearrangement joins TRBV4-3 to TRBJ2-1; D not resolved. The V end was cut by 4 bases, the J end by 4 bases, with 8 bases between. The length of the CDR3 is 13 residues. Germline loops: CDR1 LGHNA, CDR2 YSLEER.

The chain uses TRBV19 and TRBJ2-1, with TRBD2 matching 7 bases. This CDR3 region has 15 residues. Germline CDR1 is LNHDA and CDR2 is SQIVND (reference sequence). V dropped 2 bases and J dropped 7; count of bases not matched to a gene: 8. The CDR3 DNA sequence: TGTGCCAGTAGTATAAGAACTAGCGAGGGGAATGAGCAGTTCTTC. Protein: CASSIRTSEGNEQFF.

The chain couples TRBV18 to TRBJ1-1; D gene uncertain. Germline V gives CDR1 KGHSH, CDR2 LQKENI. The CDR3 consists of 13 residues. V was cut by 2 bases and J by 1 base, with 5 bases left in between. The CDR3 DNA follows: TGTGCCAGCTCACCAGCCGGGAACACTGAAGCTTTCTTT. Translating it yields CASSPAGNTEAFF.

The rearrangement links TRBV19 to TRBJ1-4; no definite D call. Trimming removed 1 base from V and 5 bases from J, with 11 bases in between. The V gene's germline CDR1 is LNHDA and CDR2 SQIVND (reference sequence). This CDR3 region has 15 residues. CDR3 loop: CASSIGSRQNEKLFF. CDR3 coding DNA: TGTGCCAGTAGTATAGGTTCTAGGCAGAATGAAAAACTGTTTTTT. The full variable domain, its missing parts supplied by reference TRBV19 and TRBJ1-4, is DGGITQSPKYLFRKEGQNVTLSCEQNLNHDAMYWYRQDPGQGLRLIYYSQIVNDFQKGDIAEGYSVSREKKESFPLTVTSAQKNPTAFYLCASSIGSRQNEKLFFGSGTQLSVL.

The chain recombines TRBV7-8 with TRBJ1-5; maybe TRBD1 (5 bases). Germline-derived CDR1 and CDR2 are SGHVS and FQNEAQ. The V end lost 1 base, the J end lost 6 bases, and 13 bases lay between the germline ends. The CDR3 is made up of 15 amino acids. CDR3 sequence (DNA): TGTGCCAGCAGCTTAGTAGGGGCCCCCGGTCAGCCCCAGCATTTT. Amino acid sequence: CASSLVGAPGQPQHF.

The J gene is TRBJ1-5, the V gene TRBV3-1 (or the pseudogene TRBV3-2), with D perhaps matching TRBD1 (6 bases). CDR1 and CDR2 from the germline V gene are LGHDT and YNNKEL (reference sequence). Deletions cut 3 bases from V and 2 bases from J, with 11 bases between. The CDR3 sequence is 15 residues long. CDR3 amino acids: CASSQGGGGNQPQHF. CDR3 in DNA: TGTGCCAGCAGCCAGGGGGGGGGCGGCAATCAGCCCCAGCATTTT.

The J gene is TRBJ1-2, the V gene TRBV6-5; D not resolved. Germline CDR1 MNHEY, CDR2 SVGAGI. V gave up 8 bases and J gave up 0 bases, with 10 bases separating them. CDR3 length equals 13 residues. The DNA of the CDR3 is TGTGCCAGCTTCCGGGATCCTAACTATGGCTACACCTTC. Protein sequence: CASFRDPNYGYTF.